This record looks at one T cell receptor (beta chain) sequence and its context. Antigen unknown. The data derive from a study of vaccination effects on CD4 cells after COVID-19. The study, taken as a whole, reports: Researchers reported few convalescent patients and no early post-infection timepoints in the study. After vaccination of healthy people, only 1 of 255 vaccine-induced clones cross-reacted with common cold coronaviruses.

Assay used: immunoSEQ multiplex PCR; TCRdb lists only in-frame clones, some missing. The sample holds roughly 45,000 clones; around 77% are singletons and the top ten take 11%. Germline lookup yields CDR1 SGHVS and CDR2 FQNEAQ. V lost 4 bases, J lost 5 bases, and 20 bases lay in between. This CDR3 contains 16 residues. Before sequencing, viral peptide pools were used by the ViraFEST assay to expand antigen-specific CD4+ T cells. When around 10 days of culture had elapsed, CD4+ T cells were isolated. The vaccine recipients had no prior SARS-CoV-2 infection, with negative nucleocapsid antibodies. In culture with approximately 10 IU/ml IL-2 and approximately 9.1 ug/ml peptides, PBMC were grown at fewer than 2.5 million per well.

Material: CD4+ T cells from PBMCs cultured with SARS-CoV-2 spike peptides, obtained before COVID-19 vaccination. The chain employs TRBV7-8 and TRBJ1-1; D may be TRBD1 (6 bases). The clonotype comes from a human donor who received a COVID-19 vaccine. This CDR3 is CASSSGIQGKGTEAFF. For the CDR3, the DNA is TGTGCCAGCAGCTCTGGGATTCAGGGGAAAGGGACTGAAGCTTTCTTT. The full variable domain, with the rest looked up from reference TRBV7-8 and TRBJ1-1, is GAGVSQSPRYKVAKRGQDVALRCDPISGHVSLFWYQQALGQGPEFLTYFQNEAQLDKSGLPSDRFFAERPEGSVSTLKIQRTQQEDSAVYLCASSSGIQGKGTEAFFGQGTRLTVV.